This T cell receptor (beta chain) derives from a study of blood T cell repertoires in COVID-19. Study summary: PBMCs, B-cell-depleted T cells, or T cells provided the cDNA or gDNA that made up the material.

Sequencing was performed with immunoSEQ multiplex PCR; in TCRdb, only in-frame clones are kept and a portion is missing. Of some 390,000 clones listed, over 75% are singletons. Cohort allocation depended upon clinical history that participants reported. Before being deemed recovered, Cohort 3 donors had two negative PCRs, clearance, or symptom resolution. With V trimmed by 5 bases and J by 12 bases, 8 bases remained unmatched. CDR1 MNHEY and CDR2 SVGAGI come from the germline V gene. The CDR3 loop spans 12 amino acids. This receptor was obtained from a man aged 25-40 years who had recovered from COVID-19. V usage is TRBV6-5 and J usage is TRBJ1-2; 8 nucleotides match TRBD1. Sequencing was carried out using PBMCs or T cells enriched from blood (not recorded which). CDR3 DNA sequence: TGTGCCAGCAGTCGCGACAGGGGTAAGGACACCTTC. This codes for CASSRDRGKDTF.